This TCR beta chain was documented in a study of regulatory T cells in long-lasting Graves disease. This clonotype has a count of ten or more. TCR beta libraries were built with iRepertoire HTBI primers and Arm-PCR of CDR3 regions. MiXCR, run by TCRdb on the multiplex PCR reads, gives a single entry per CDR3 protein. The table has roughly 610,000 distinct CDR3 sequences, around 15% seen once. The CDR3 runs 16 residues. Germline V gene sequence: CDR1 KGHDR, CDR2 SFDVKD. With 3 bases clipped from V and 7 bases from J, the junction kept 10 bases outside the gene matches. This sample's time point: newly diagnosed GD, antithyroid drugs for less than 3 months. Construction of the TCR library relied on RNA isolated from PBMCs. The sample was also reused in another study, on T cells in Graves' hyperthyroidism and ophthalmopathy.

The rearrangement joins TRBV24-1 to TRBJ2-1; 8 bases line up with TRBD2. The sample here was peripheral blood mononuclear cells (PBMCs), taken at new diagnosis, from a patient treated with antithyroid drugs. This clonotype was sampled from a woman in her twenties or thirties with Graves disease. DNA for the CDR3: TGTGCCACCAGTGATCCGACTAGCGTGCTGGGAAATGAGCAGTTCTTC. Translated: CATSDPTSVLGNEQFF.